This T cell receptor beta chain was recovered during a study of T cell clonotyping in hematopoietic cell transplantation. Study-wide context: Recipients' pretransplant samples followed cytoreduction.

Germline CDR1 reads MGHRA; CDR2 reads YSYEKL. Trimming removed 3 bases at V and 4 bases at J, with 4 bases between. This CDR3 region has 12 residues. Concerning this clone: Its antigen remains unknown.

Profiling relied on immunoSEQ multiplex PCR, and the TCRdb table lists in-frame clones only, not all of them. In the table there are 25,000 to 35,000 clones, roughly 70% of which are singletons. Stated time point: recipient sample about 28 days before transplant, after cytoreduction. Study-wide results and caveats: Without cell sorting, CD4 versus CD8 contributions remain unresolved.

This rearrangement joins TRBV4-1 to TRBJ1-5, with unresolved D. This TCR derives from a man aged 45 to 65 with myelodysplastic syndrome. Some clones in this sample may be carry-over from other donors' samples. The specimen was peripheral blood mononuclear cells, collected before stem cell transplant. The DNA for the CDR3 is TGCGCCAGCAGCCAGGGTAATCAGCCCCAGCATTTT. Its protein is CASSQGNQPQHF.